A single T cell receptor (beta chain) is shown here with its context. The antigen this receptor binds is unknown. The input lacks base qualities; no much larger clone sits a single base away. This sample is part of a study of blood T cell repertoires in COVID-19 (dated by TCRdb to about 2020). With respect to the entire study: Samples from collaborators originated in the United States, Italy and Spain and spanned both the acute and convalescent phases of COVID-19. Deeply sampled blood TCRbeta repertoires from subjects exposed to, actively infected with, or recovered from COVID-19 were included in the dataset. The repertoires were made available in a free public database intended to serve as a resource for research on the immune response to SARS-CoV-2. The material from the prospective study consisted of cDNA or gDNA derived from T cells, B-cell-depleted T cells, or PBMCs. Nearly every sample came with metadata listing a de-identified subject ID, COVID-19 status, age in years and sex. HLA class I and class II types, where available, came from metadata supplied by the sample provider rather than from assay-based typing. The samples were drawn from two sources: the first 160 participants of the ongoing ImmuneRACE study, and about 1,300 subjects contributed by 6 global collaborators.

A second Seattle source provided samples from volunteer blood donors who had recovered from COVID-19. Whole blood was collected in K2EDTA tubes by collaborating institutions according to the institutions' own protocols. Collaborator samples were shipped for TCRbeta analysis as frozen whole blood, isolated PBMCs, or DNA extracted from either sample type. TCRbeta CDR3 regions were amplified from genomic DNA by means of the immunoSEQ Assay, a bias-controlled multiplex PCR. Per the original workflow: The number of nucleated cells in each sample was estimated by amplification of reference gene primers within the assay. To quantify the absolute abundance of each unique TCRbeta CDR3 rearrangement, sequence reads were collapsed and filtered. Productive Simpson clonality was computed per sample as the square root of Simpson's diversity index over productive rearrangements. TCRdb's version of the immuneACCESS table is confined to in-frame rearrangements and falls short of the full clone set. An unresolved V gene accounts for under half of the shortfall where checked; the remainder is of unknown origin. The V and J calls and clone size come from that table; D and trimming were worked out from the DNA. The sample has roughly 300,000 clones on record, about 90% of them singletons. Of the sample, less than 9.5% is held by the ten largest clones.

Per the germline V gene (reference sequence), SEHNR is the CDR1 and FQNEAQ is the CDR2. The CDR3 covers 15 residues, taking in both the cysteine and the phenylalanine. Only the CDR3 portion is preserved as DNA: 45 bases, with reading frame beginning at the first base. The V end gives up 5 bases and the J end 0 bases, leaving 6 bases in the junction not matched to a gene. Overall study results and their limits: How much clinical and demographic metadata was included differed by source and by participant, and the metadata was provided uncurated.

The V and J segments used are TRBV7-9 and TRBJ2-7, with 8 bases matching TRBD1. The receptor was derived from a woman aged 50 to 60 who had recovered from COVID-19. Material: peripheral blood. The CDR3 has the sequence CASSQGQGHSYEQYF. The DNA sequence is TGTGCCAGCAGCCAAGGACAGGGTCACTCCTACGAGCAGTACTTC.